The present T cell receptor beta chain was sequenced within a study of blood T cell repertoires in COVID-19. The ends were cut back, 8 bases at V and 6 bases at J, with 4 bases in the middle. CDR3 length: 10 residues. Germline CDR1 and CDR2: MDHEN and SYDVKM. Adults between roughly 18 and 95 years of age took part from about 24 US areas. The study assigned cohorts using participant-reported clinical history. Authors' analysis steps: Amplifying reference gene primers gave estimates of nucleated cell counts. TCRdb's table, derived via immunoSEQ multiplex PCR, lists solely in-frame clones and lacks some. V and J calls and clone size come straight from that table; D and trimming were deduced from the DNA. The table includes approximately 140,000 clones, roughly 90% detected once.

This chain connects TRBV28 to TRBJ2-2, with D unresolved. Sequencing used PBMCs or T cells enriched from blood (not recorded which). The TCR originated in a woman in her 30s with acute COVID-19. As DNA, the CDR3 is TGTGCCAGCGGGCCCGGGGAGCTGTTTTTT. Encoded protein: CASGPGELFF.